This entry lists 9 T cell receptor beta chains sequenced from one sample in a study of blood T cells in healthy people across ages. The second PCR ran roughly 6 to 11 cycles with a sample-barcoded 5' primer and J-beta primers. MiXCR was run by TCRdb on the 5' RACE reads, yielding one entry per CDR3 protein. This sample has about 1.4 million distinct CDR3 sequences, with around 55% found just once. The sequenced sample consisted of blood. These TCRs come from a young man in good health.

This clonotype has more than one count but fewer than ten. This chain joins TRBV7-2 and TRBJ1-1; D unclear. The CDR3 totals 13 residues. Germline V gene lookup returns CDR1 SGHTA and CDR2 FQGNSA. V shed 5 bases and J shed 8 bases, with 15 bases lying between them. The DNA of the CDR3 is TGTGCCAGCAGCCCTGGGCTTTTCAGGGAAGCTTTCTTT. Translated: CASSPGLFREAFF.

The chain couples TRBV2 to TRBJ2-1; D perhaps matches TRBD2 (5 bases). V lost 3 bases to trimming and J lost 4 bases, with 16 bases between them. The CDR3 contains 16 residues. Germline V lookup: CDR1 SNHLY, CDR2 FYNNEI. The CDR3 DNA follows: TGTGCCAGCAGTGAGGTGGTGCGGGTAACTTACAATGAGCAGTTCTTC. Encoded protein: CASSEVVRVTYNEQFF.

The V gene is TRBV6-2 or TRBV6-3, the J gene TRBJ1-2, with TRBD1 as a possible D gene (6 bases). This CDR3 spans 14 amino acids. V lost 6 bases to trimming and J lost 5 bases, with 16 bases between them. Germline assignment: CDR1 MNHEY and CDR2 SVGEGT. This chain's CDR3 is CASRLTGGVYGYTF. The DNA of the CDR3 is TGTGCCAGCAGGCTGACAGGTGGAGTTTATGGCTACACCTTC.

The CDR3 nucleotides read TGTGCCAGCAGCCAAGGGTTCGCTGATGAGCAGTTCTTC. This encodes CASSQGFADEQFF. This chain connects TRBV3-1 to TRBJ2-1, with D hard to call. The germline CDR1 and CDR2 sequences are LGHDT and YNNKEL (reference sequence). The ends were cut back, 1 base at V and 8 bases at J, with 9 bases in the middle. The length of the CDR3 is 13 residues.

The chain recombines TRBV20-1 with TRBJ2-3, with TRBD2 matching over 9 bases. Germline V gene lookup returns CDR1 DFQATT and CDR2 SNEGSKA (reference sequence). The J segment lost 0 bases and the V segment lost 1 base, leaving 8 bases of the junction unmatched. This CDR3 has 17 residues. CDR3 sequence reads: CSARVSEAGGSTDTQYF. The CDR3 nucleotides read TGCAGTGCTAGAGTTTCGGAAGCGGGGGGAAGCACAGATACGCAGTATTTT.

V is TRBV7-9 and J is TRBJ2-5; no definite D call. From germline, CDR1 is SEHNR and CDR2 FQNEAQ (reference sequence). The CDR3 sequence is 10 residues long. V shed 8 bases and J shed 13 bases, with 14 bases lying between them. The CDR3 loop reads CASAGGEPYF. CDR3 sequence (DNA): TGTGCCAGCGCTGGTGGTGAGCCGTACTTC.

The chain has TRBV27 and TRBJ2-1; TRBD1 agrees at 10 bases. The length of the CDR3 is 15 residues. V gave up 9 bases and J gave up 2 bases; unmatched junction bases: 7. Looked up from germline, CDR1 is MNHEY and CDR2 is SMNVEV (reference sequence). The CDR3 DNA is TGTGCCAGTACTACCGGGACAGGGGCCTACAATGAGCAGTTCTTC. This gives the protein CASTTGTGAYNEQFF.

This chain uses TRBV20-1 with TRBJ2-4; D is ambiguous. V was shortened by 5 bases and J by 4 bases, with 6 bases between the two germline ends. Germline V lookup: CDR1 DFQATT, CDR2 SNEGSKA (reference sequence). This CDR3 contains 11 residues. The DNA for the CDR3 is TGCAGTGCTGCAGAAAAAAACATTCAGTACTTC. Translating it yields CSAAEKNIQYF.

In the case of this clonotype: One end of the junction varies from germline; a read error may be responsible. The V call is TRBV4-1, the J call TRBJ2-1, with 9 positions matching TRBD1. The germline V gene encodes CDR1 MGHRA and CDR2 YSYEKL. The length of the CDR3 is 15 residues. CDR3 amino acids: CASSHRTGVYNKQFF. The CDR3 DNA reads as TGCGCCAGCAGCCACAGGACAGGGGTCTACAATAAGCAGTTCTTC.